The 16 T cell receptor beta chains presented below share a single source sample, sequenced in a study of human T cells and chemical hapten exposure. The time point: patch test 1, 2 weeks after DPC sensitization. As to treatment: therapeutic diphenylcyclopropenone sensitization with weekly scalp DPC. MiXCR was run by TCRdb on the RACE reads, yielding one entry per CDR3 protein. The table shows approximately 80,000 distinct CDR3 sequences, with under 9% occurring only once. This specimen consisted of whole blood, obtained in connection with sensitization to the hapten diphenylcyclopropenone (DPC). These receptors were obtained from a woman in her twenties or thirties with alopecia areata. Some clones in this sample may be carry-over from other donors' samples.

The table lists this clonotype with a few counts. The chain is built from TRBV18 and TRBJ2-5; D may be TRBD1 or TRBD2 (7 bases each). In germline, CDR1 is KGHSH, CDR2 LQKENI. CDR3 length: 14 residues. The ends were cut back, 5 bases at V and 2 bases at J, with 12 bases in the middle. CDR3: CASSNRGGQETQYF. The DNA for the CDR3 is TGTGCCAGCTCAAACAGGGGAGGGCAAGAGACCCAGTACTTC.

The gene calls are TRBV6-6 and TRBJ1-2; D uncertain. V gave up 6 bases and J gave up 6 bases, with 20 bases separating them. CDR3 length: 15 amino acids. Looked up from germline, CDR1 is MNHNY and CDR2 is SVGAGI (reference sequence). Here the CDR3 reads CASRTPRTADDGYTF. The CDR3 nucleotides read TGTGCCAGCAGGACGCCAAGAACGGCTGACGATGGCTACACCTTC.

Many counts were recorded for this clonotype. The rearrangement uses TRBV10-2 and TRBJ2-6, with D unresolved. This CDR3 contains 15 residues. Germline assignment: CDR1 WSHSY and CDR2 SAAADI. CDR3 in DNA: TGCGCTTCACAGATTCCCAACTCTGGGGCCAACGTCCTGACTTTC. It codes for CASQIPNSGANVLTF.

The V and J genes are TRBV20-1 and TRBJ1-6; D unclear. V was clipped by 0 bases and J by 2 bases, with 11 bases between them. Per the germline V gene, CDR1 is DFQATT and CDR2 is SNEGSKA (reference sequence). This CDR3 is built from 16 residues. The CDR3 is CSAREEPRTYNSPLHF. CDR3 DNA: TGCAGTGCTAGAGAGGAGCCCAGAACCTATAATTCACCCCTCCACTTT.

This sequence joins TRBV5-6 and TRBJ1-5, with D possibly TRBD1 on 6 matching bases. CDR1 and CDR2 (germline): SGHDT, YYEEEE. With 1 base removed from V and 3 bases from J, the gap between germline ends came to 14 bases. This CDR3 comprises 16 residues. The DNA of the CDR3 is TGTGCCAGCAGCTTGTTCAACAGGGAATCCAATCAGCCCCAGCATTTT. As protein: CASSLFNRESNQPQHF.

This clonotype has ten or more counts. The chain combines TRBV7-2 with TRBJ1-1, with D possibly being TRBD1 (6 bases). This CDR3 has 14 residues. V was pared by 4 bases and J by 1 base, with 10 bases between. CDR1 and CDR2 from the germline V gene are SGHTA and FQGNSA. CDR3 nucleotide sequence: TGTGCCAGCAGCTCCCTGGACAGGAACACTGAAGCTTTCTTT. Its protein is CASSSLDRNTEAFF.

This clonotype was detected many times. The V and J genes are TRBV11-2 and TRBJ1-4, with TRBD1 matching over 7 bases. V trimming: 2 bases; J trimming: 8 bases; junction bases outside the gene matches: 11. CDR3 size: 16 residues. CDR1 is SGHAT and CDR2 is FQNNGV in the germline V gene. CDR3 sequence: CASSLTRTGAREKLFF. The CDR3 DNA is TGTGCCAGCAGCTTAACCCGGACAGGCGCAAGGGAAAAACTGTTTTTT.

This clonotype was counted at least ten times. V usage is TRBV10-3 and J usage is TRBJ1-1; tentatively, D is TRBD1 (5 bases). The length of the CDR3 is 15 residues. The V gene lost 6 bases and the J gene lost 1 base, with 15 bases spanning the gap. Looked up from germline, CDR1 is ENHRY and CDR2 is SYGVKD. The CDR3: CAISPNLGTNTEAFF. CDR3 nucleotides: TGTGCCATCAGCCCGAACCTTGGGACGAACACTGAAGCTTTCTTT.

This clonotype was counted only a few times. The CDR3: CASSHGDFRTDTQYF. The CDR3 DNA reads TGTGCCAGCAGCCATGGTGACTTTCGCACAGATACGCAGTATTTT. The chain employs TRBV3-1 and TRBJ2-3; D unresolved. The V and J ends lost 3 bases and 1 base respectively, with 11 bases between them. This CDR3 comprises 15 residues. Germline CDR1 LGHDT, CDR2 YNNKEL (reference sequence).

This clonotype appeared many times. The V and J genes are TRBV29-1 and TRBJ1-5; D perhaps matches TRBD1 (5 bases). This CDR3 is 12 amino acids long. Looked up from germline, CDR1 is SQVTM and CDR2 is ANQGSEA. Trimming removed 4 bases from V and 4 bases from J, with 8 bases in between. The DNA of the CDR3 is TGCAGCGTTGGATGGGGGAATCAGCCCCAGCATTTT. Its protein is CSVGWGNQPQHF. Full variable domain (outside the CDR3, taken from reference TRBV29-1 and TRBJ1-5): SAVISQKPSRDICQRGTSLTIQCQVDSQVTMMFWYRQQPGQSLTLIATANQGSEATYESGFVIDKFPISRPNLTFSTLTVSNMSPEDSSIYLCSVGWGNQPQHFGDGTRLSIL.

At least ten counts were recorded for this clonotype. J is TRBJ2-3 and V is TRBV20-1; D perhaps matches TRBD1 (7 bases). The CDR3 is made up of 15 amino acids. Germline V gene sequence: CDR1 DFQATT, CDR2 SNEGSKA (reference sequence). V gave up 5 bases and J gave up 2 bases, with 17 bases separating them. CDR3 region: CSAQGGGANTDTQYF. DNA of the CDR3: TGCAGTGCTCAGGGGGGTGGCGCCAACACAGATACGCAGTATTTT.

This clonotype was counted at least ten times. The CDR3, as DNA: TGTGCCAGCAGTTACTCGTATGCAGTCGGGGAGCTGTTTTTT. It encodes CASSYSYAVGELFF. The rearrangement links TRBV6-5 to TRBJ2-2, with D unresolved. Trimming pared 0 bases from V and 7 bases from J, leaving 9 bases between. This CDR3 region has 14 residues. Germline assignment: CDR1 MNHEY and CDR2 SVGAGI.

This sequence joins TRBV2 and TRBJ2-2, with 7 bases fitting TRBD1. Germline values: CDR1 SNHLY, CDR2 FYNNEI. The CDR3 consists of 18 residues. V was clipped by 6 bases and J by 5 bases; unmatched bases: 18. As DNA, the CDR3 is TGTGCCAGCAGGTTCCCTGGGACAGAATGGGTAGAAACCGGGGAGCTGTTTTTT. Residues: CASRFPGTEWVETGELFF. Combining the CDR3 with reference TRBV2 and TRBJ2-2 gives the whole variable domain EPEVTQTPSHQVTQMGQEVILRCVPISNHLYFYWYRQILGQKVEFLVSFYNNEISEKSEIFDDQFSVERPDGSNFTLKIRSTKLEDSAMYFCASRFPGTEWVETGELFFGEGSRLTVL.

There are a few counts of this clonotype. The V and J genes are TRBV27 and TRBJ1-1, with unresolved D. The V end was cut by 2 bases, the J end by 1 base, with 11 bases between. CDR3 length equals 15 residues. Germline CDR1 MNHEY, CDR2 SMNVEV (reference sequence). This chain's CDR3 is CASSLTIQQNTEAFF. DNA of the CDR3: TGTGCCAGCAGTTTAACCATACAGCAGAACACTGAAGCTTTCTTT.

The table lists this clonotype with many counts. The chain has TRBV25-1 and TRBJ1-5; D may be TRBD1 (5 bases). The ends were cut back, 3 bases at V and 6 bases at J, with 15 bases in the middle. Germline lookup yields CDR1 MGHDK and CDR2 SYGVNS. The CDR3 is 15 residues long. The CDR3 DNA sequence: TGTGCCAGCAGTGAGGCGGGGGGTAGGGGTCAGCCCCAGCATTTT. Protein: CASSEAGGRGQPQHF.

This clonotype has a count of ten or more. The chain carries TRBV20-1 and TRBJ2-5; no clear D gene. Looked up from germline, CDR1 is DFQATT and CDR2 is SNEGSKA (reference sequence). V lost 2 bases and J lost 3, with 7 bases in between. The CDR3 runs to 12 residues. CDR3 DNA sequence: TGCAGTGCTAGAATGGCAGAAGAGACCCAGTACTTC. This translates into CSARMAEETQYF.